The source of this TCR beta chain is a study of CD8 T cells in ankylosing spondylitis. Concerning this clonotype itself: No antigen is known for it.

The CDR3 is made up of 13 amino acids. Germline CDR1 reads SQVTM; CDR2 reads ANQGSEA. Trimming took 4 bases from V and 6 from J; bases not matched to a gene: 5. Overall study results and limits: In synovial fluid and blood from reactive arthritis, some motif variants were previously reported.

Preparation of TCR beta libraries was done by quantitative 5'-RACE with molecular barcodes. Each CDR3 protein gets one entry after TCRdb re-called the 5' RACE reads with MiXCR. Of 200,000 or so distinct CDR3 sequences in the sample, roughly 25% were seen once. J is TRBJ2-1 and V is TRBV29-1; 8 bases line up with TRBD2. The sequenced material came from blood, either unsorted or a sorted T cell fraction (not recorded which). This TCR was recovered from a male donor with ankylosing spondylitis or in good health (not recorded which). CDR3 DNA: TGCAGCGTTGCCGCGGGGGGAGGCAATGAGCAGTTCTTC. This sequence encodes CSVAAGGGNEQFF.